The sequence of this TCR beta chain was determined in a study of T cells in women clearing cervical HPV infection. On the study more broadly: Donors had HPV16-related CIN3 or worse; 2 had invasive cancer.

This CDR3 contains 14 residues. Trimming shortened V by 0 bases and J by 4 bases, and 10 bases separated the two germline ends. Per the germline V gene, CDR1 is DFQATT and CDR2 is SNEGSKA (reference sequence). Details on this clone: The read stops 3 residues short of the end of the CDR3; the missing end is completed from the germline J gene.

Data came from immunoSEQ multiplex PCR; TCRdb stores just in-frame clones and leaves some out. Its listing shows about 39,000 clones. The specimen was blood buffy coat. The chain combines TRBV20-1 with TRBJ2-1; tentative D call: TRBD2 (5 bases). This receptor was identified in a woman between 18 and 69 years old with a cervical HPV16 infection that either progressed to CIN3+ or cleared (not recorded which). Partial CDR3 DNA: TGCAGTGCTAGAGACAGGAGGACTTACAATGAG. Protein: CSARDRRTYNE. The complete CDR3 protein is CSARDRRTYNEQFF.